This section outlines one TCR beta chain sequence together with its context. This clone was found a few times. The antigen it recognizes is unknown. No per-base quality is available; no much larger clone lies one base away. The entry originates in a study of blood T cell repertoires in COVID-19 (dated by TCRdb to the early 2020s). Regarding the study in general: Collaborator samples came from the United States, Italy and Spain and covered acute and convalescent phases of COVID-19. A freely available public database, intended as a resource for researchers studying the immune response to SARS-CoV-2, is where the repertoires were released. Where HLA class I and class II types were available, the types were taken from metadata supplied by the sample provider, not from assay-based typing. Samples came from the ongoing ImmuneRACE study (first 160 participants) plus 1,254 subjects from 6 global collaborators. Nearly every sample came with metadata listing a de-identified subject ID, COVID-19 status, age in years and sex. The dataset comprised deeply sampled blood TCRbeta repertoires from subjects exposed to, actively infected with, or recovered from COVID-19. The prospective study material was composed of cDNA or gDNA derived from T cells, B-cell-depleted T cells, or PBMCs.

TCRbeta CDR3 regions were amplified from genomic DNA by means of the immunoSEQ Assay, a bias-controlled multiplex PCR. The paper's processing steps were these. Nucleated cell counts per sample were estimated from amplification of reference gene primers within the assay. Sequence reads were collapsed and filtered to measure the absolute abundance of every unique TCRbeta CDR3 rearrangement. For each sample, productive Simpson clonality was calculated by taking the square root of Simpson's diversity index across productive rearrangements. TCRdb's version of the immuneACCESS table is confined to in-frame rearrangements and falls short of the full clone set. An unresolved V gene accounts for under half of the shortfall where checked; the remainder is of unknown origin. The V and J calls and clone size come from that table; D and trimming were worked out from the DNA. The sample contains about 98,000 clones, approximately 81% of them found a single time. The ten biggest clones cover around 10% of the sample.

Each collaborating institution followed its own protocols to collect whole blood in K2EDTA tubes. For TCRbeta analysis, collaborator samples were shipped as frozen whole blood, as isolated PBMCs, or as DNA extracted from either sample type. Broader findings and caveats from the paper: How much clinical and demographic metadata was included differed by source and by participant, and the metadata was provided uncurated.

In the germline V gene, CDR1 corresponds to MDHEN and CDR2 to SYDVKM. V is cut by 2 bases and J by 3 bases, and the space between the germline ends is 8 bases. The CDR3 runs 14 amino acids, cysteine and phenylalanine included. The read is trimmed to its CDR3 DNA, 42 bases read in frame from base 1. The chain was built from TRBV28 and TRBJ1-5; no D gene call is confident. The clonotype originates from a woman aged 80 or over with acute or convalescent COVID-19. Sequencing input: peripheral blood. The CDR3 region reads CASSLASNNQPQHF. The nucleotides are TGTGCCAGCAGTTTAGCCAGTAACAATCAGCCCCAGCATTTT. Reference TRBV28 and TRBJ1-5 genes cover what lies past the CDR3, so the full variable domain is DVKVTQSSRYLVKRTGEKVFLECVQDMDHENMFWYRQDPGLGLRLIYFSYDVKMKEKGDIPEGYSVSREKKERFSLILESASTNQTSMYLCASSLASNNQPQHFGDGTRLSIL.